This TCR beta chain was found in a study of shared clonotypes between healthy human individuals. Study overall: Per donor, three plates held CD4 naive cells, three held CD4 memory, two held CD8 naive and one held CD8 memory.

The V end lost 0 bases, the J end lost 0 bases, and 12 bases lay between the germline ends. This CDR3 contains 15 residues. Germline V gene lookup returns CDR1 GTSNPN and CDR2 SVGIG (reference sequence). Within Nashville, Tennessee resided all donors, each a Caucasian adult. Every immunoSEQ plate was one replicate of a subset's evenly spread DNA. Clones were read by immunoSEQ multiplex PCR, and TCRdb kept only the in-frame ones, dropping some. The data hold about 1.4 million clones, with 96% observed a single time. Sequencing used naive CD4+ T cells sorted from blood. Noted subset: CD45RA+ positively selected. The sequence was collected from a man aged 25 to 40 in good health. The V gene is TRBV30, the J gene TRBJ2-7; D uncertain. CDR3 in amino acids: CAWSVGRHPSYEQYF. The CDR3 region has the DNA TGTGCCTGGAGTGTAGGTAGGCATCCCTCCTACGAGCAGTACTTC. Complete variable domain (other parts from reference TRBV30 and TRBJ2-7): SQTIHQWPATLVQPVGSPLSLECTVEGTSNPNLYWYRQAAGRGLQLLFYSVGIGQISSEVPQNLSASRPQDRQFILSSKKLLLSDSGFYLCAWSVGRHPSYEQYFGPGTRLTVT.